The T cell receptor beta chain under discussion was sequenced for a study of T cells in localized non-small cell lung cancer. General study points: One tumor region alone was sequenced, and heterogeneity therefore remains possible. Adjacent lung tissue had a median roughly 52 of the top 100 clones found in the tumor.

This table comes from immunoSEQ multiplex PCR, and its TCRdb copy is limited to in-frame clones, with some not included. The sample contains nearly 25,000 clones, approximately 86% of which appear only once. CDR3 length: 15 amino acids. Germline CDR1 and CDR2: SGHNT and YENEEA. V dropped 1 base and J dropped 5 bases, with 11 bases sitting between them. Notes on this clone: Its antigen is as yet unknown.

The TCR sequence derives from a male donor older than 55 with stage II squamous cell lung carcinoma. V gene TRBV11-3 combines with J gene TRBJ2-2, with D possibly being TRBD2 (5 bases). The sample here was peripheral blood, taken before any cancer treatment. This chain's CDR3 is CASSLVRGLTGELFF. The CDR3 nucleotides read TGTGCCAGCAGCTTAGTTCGGGGTTTGACCGGGGAGCTGTTTTTT. Complete variable domain (other parts from reference TRBV11-3 and TRBJ2-2): EAGVVQSPRYKIIEKKQPVAFWCNPISGHNTLYWYLQNLGQGPELLIRYENEEAVDDSQLPKDRFSAERLKGVDSTLKIQPAELGDSAVYLCASSLVRGLTGELFFGEGSRLTVL.